This T cell receptor (beta chain) is from a study of a mutant IDH1 vaccine in newly diagnosed glioma. Findings of the study overall: Top-clonotype changes in peripheral T cells seemed unrelated to pseudoprogression.

Time point indicated: week 35, safety follow-up. Vaccinated patients received 300 ug of mutant IDH1 20-mer peptide per dose, with topical imiquimod. The CDR3 sequence is 17 residues long. V was trimmed by 1 base and J by 2 bases, leaving 16 bases between them. Germline loops: CDR1 LGHNA, CDR2 YNFKEQ. Produced via immunoSEQ multiplex PCR; TCRdb's table is partial and in-frame only. The repertoire holds over 55,000 clones, with 80% to 90% as singletons. With respect to this clone: The antigen is not known.

The material was PBMCs, obtained from a glioma patient whose treatment included an IDH1 peptide vaccine. The rearrangement links TRBV4-2 to TRBJ2-3; no reliable D call. The receptor's source is a man aged 40-50 years with glioma. In DNA, the CDR3 is TGTGCCAGCAGCCAAGTACTTTTTGACCGAACCACAGATACGCAGTATTTT. Protein product: CASSQVLFDRTTDTQYF.